This T cell receptor beta chain came from a study of shared T cell receptors in the human thymus (dated by TCRdb to about 2021). At the level of the whole study: The study examined how the human thymus generates shared, self-reactive T-cell receptor alpha chains.

The V end loses 5 bases and the J end loses 2 bases, and a stretch of 19 bases separates them. Including the terminal cysteine and phenylalanine, the CDR3 comprises 16 residues. CDR3 DNA is the only sequence kept; it has 48 bases, read in frame from the first base. CDR1 and CDR2 are drawn from the germline V gene (reference sequence): LNHNV, YYDKDF. The receptor library was made with the immunoSEQ multiplex PCR assay. Held by TCRdb, this immuneACCESS table contains in-frame sequences only and omits some clones. Under half of the omission traces to an unresolved V gene where checked; the cause of the rest is unknown. For this sample there are approximately 580,000 clones; roughly 74% appear just once. Less than 0.015% of the sample lies in the top ten. About this clone itself: Its antigen has not been determined. Per-base quality was not reported, and no clone a single base away is much larger than it.

In addition, the sample was reused for a study of human thymus T cells. As the second paper documents: Donors were immunologically healthy infants undergoing open corrective cardiac surgery for congenital heart defects in Finland. The thymus tissue came from surgical resects taken out during corrective cardiac surgery. Usage of V and J gene segments appeared to be biased in both the thymic and the peripheral blood repertoires. The related research reported highly overlapping thymic TCR repertoires among unrelated individuals. TCR alpha and beta repertoires from seven to nine infant thymus samples and a few related peripheral blood samples were characterized in the study. Donor ages ranging from roughly 7 to 250 days were recorded, and a handful of male and a couple of female infants were included in the cohort. Thymocytes were released mechanically from tissue and stored at -70 °C as pellets of roughly 9-31 million cells. A QIAsymphony instrument was used to extract genomic DNA from the frozen cell pellets. TCRB and TCRAD loci were amplified from a standardized quantity of quality-controlled genomic DNA using the immunoSEQ multiplex PCR assay. Amplicons spanned the V(D)J region at a length sufficient to cover the CDR3 and identify V and J genes. Through the commercial immunoSEQ service, the amplicons were sequenced on an Illumina platform. Primer bias and sequencing errors were corrected as previously described, and TCRAD and TCRB were defined on the basis of the IMGT database. Analysis of the repertoires was done with immunoSEQ Analyzer 3.0 and VDJTools and included basic statistics, V/J segment usage, diversity estimates, rarefaction and pairwise overlap. Diversity was estimated using the Chao1, ChaoE, Efron-Thisted, Shannon and inverse Simpson indices, and was also estimated on datasets down-sampled to the size of the smallest sample. For repertoire overlap, CDR3 nucleotide sequence, V gene and J gene had to match strictly, and clustering was done by Jaccard-based multidimensional scaling. On average, thymus samples gave 650,000 to 1,000,000 unique TCRB clonotypes, whereas blood samples gave about 92,000.

This chain joins TRBV15 to TRBJ2-7, with a weak D call of TRBD1 (6 bases match). This TCR came from a boy in the first two years of life with a congenital heart defect. Donor details come from another sample of the same person, matched by shared clones. Sequences were obtained from thymocytes. The CDR3 protein is CATSPRTGTKPYEQYF. The DNA sequence follows: TGTGCCACCAGCCCTCGGACCGGGACAAAACCCTACGAGCAGTACTTC.